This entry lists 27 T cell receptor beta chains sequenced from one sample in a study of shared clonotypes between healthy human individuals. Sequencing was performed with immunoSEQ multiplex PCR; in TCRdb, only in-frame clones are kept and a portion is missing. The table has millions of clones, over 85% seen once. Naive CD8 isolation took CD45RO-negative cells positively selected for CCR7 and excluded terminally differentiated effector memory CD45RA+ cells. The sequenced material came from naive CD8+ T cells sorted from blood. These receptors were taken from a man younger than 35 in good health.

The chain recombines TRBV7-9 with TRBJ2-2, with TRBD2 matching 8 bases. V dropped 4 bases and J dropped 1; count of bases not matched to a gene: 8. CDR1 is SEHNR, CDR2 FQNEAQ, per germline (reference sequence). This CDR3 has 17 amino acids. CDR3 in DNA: TGTGCCAGCAGCTACGTGTTAGCGGGGTTGAACACCGGGGAGCTGTTTTTT. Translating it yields CASSYVLAGLNTGELFF.

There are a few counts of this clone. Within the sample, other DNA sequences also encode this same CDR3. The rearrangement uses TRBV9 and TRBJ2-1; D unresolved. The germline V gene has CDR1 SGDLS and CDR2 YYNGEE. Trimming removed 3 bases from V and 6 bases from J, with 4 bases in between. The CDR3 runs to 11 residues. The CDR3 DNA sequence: TGTGCCAGCAGCGATGGCAATGAGCAGTTCTTC. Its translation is CASSDGNEQFF.

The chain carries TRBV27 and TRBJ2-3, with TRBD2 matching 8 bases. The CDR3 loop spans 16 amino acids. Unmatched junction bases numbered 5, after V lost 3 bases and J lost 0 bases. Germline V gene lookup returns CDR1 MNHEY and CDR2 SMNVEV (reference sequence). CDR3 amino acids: CASSFGGGWSTDTQYF. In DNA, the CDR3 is TGTGCCAGCAGTTTCGGGGGGGGTTGGAGCACAGATACGCAGTATTTT.

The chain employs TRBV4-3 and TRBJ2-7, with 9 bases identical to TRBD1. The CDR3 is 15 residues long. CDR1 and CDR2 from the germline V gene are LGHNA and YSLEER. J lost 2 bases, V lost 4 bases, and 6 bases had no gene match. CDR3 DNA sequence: TGCGCCAGCAGCCCCGGGACAGGGTATACCTACGAGCAGTACTTC. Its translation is CASSPGTGYTYEQYF.

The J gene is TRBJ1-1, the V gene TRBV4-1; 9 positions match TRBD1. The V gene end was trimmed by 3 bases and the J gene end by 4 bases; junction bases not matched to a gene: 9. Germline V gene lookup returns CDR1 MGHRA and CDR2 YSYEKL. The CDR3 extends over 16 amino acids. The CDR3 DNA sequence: TGCGCCAGCAGCCACATACCGGGACAGGGTATCACTGAAGCTTTCTTT. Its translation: CASSHIPGQGITEAFF.

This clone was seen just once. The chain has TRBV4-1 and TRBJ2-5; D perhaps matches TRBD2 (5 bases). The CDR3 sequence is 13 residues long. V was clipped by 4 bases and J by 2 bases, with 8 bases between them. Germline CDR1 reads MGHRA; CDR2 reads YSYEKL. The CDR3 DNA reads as TGCGCCAGCAGCCCCCGACTACAAGAGACCCAGTACTTC. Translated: CASSPRLQETQYF.

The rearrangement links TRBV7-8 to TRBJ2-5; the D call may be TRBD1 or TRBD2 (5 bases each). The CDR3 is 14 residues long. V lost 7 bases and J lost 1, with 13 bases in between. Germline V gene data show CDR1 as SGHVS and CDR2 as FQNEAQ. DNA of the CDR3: TGTGCCAGCAACTCCGGGACGGGCCAAGAGACCCAGTACTTC. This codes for CASNSGTGQETQYF.

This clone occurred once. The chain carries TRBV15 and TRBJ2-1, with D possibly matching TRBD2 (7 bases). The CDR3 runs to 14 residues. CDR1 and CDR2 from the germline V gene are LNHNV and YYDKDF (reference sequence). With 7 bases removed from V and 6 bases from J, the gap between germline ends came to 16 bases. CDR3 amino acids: CATTSGGPGNEQFF. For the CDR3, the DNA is TGTGCCACCACCTCCGGGGGGCCGGGCAATGAGCAGTTCTTC.

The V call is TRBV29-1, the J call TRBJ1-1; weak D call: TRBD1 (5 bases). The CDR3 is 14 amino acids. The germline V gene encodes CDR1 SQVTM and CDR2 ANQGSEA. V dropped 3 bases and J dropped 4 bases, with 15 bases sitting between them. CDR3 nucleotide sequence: TGCAGCGTTGATGCCAGTGGGGGTTCCACTGAAGCTTTCTTT. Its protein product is CSVDASGGSTEAFF.

The CDR3 spells CASSSGLAGVETYEQYF. DNA of the CDR3: TGCGCCAGCAGTTCTGGACTAGCGGGAGTTGAGACCTACGAGCAGTACTTC. V is TRBV4-3 and J is TRBJ2-7; 13 nucleotides line up with TRBD2. The V and J ends lost 6 bases and 2 bases, in that order; junction bases with no gene match: 10. There are 17 residues in the CDR3. Germline V CDR1 and CDR2: LGHNA, YSLEER.

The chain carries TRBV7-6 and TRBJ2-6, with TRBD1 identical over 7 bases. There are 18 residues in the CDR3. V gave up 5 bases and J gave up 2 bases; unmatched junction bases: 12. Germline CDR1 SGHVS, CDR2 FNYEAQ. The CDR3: CASSADQGVAAGANVLTF. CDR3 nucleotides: TGTGCCAGCAGCGCTGATCAGGGGGTGGCAGCTGGGGCCAACGTCCTGACTTTC.

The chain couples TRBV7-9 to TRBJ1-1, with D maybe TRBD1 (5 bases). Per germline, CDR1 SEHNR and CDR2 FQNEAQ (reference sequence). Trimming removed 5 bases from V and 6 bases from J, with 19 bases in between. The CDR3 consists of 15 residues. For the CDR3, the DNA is TGTGCCAGCAGCACCGTCGGGACGGCTGGCGCTGAAGCTTTCTTT. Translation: CASSTVGTAGAEAFF.

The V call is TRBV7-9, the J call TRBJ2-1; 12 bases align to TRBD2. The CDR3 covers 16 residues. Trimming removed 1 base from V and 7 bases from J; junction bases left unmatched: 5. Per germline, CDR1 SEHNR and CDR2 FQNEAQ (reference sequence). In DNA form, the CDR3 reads TGTGCCAGCAGCTTAGAGACTAGCGGGAGAGGGAATGAGCAGTTCTTC. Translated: CASSLETSGRGNEQFF.

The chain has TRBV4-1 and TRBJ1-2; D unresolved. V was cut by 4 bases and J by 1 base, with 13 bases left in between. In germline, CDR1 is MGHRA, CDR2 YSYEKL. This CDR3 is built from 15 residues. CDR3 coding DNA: TGCGCCAGCAGCCCCATGGCAGCTAGTAACTATGGCTACACCTTC. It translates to CASSPMAASNYGYTF.

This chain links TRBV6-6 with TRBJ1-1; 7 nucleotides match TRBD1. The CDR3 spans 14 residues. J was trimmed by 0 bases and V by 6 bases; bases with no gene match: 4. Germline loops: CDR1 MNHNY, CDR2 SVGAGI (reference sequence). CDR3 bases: TGTGCCAGCAGGAAGACAGGGTTGAACACTGAAGCTTTCTTT. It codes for CASRKTGLNTEAFF.

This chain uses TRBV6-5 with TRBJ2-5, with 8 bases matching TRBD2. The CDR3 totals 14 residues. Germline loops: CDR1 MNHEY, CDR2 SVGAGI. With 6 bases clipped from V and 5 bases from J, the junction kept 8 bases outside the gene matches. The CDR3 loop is CASSRAGEKETQYF. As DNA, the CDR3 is TGTGCCAGCAGCCGAGCGGGGGAGAAGGAGACCCAGTACTTC.

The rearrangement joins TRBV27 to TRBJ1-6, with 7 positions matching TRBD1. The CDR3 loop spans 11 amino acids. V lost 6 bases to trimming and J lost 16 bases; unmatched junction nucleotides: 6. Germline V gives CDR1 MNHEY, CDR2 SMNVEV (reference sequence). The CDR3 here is CASSPGDRLHF. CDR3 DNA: TGTGCCAGCAGCCCCGGGGACAGACTCCACTTT.

The CDR3, as DNA: TGTGCCAGCAGCCCACCTGCAGGGACAGACTATGGCTACACCTTC. Its protein product is CASSPPAGTDYGYTF. The rearrangement joins TRBV21-1 to TRBJ1-2; the D call TRBD1 from the table was never checked on the DNA. TRBV21-1 is tagged as a pseudogene. This CDR3 has 15 amino acids.

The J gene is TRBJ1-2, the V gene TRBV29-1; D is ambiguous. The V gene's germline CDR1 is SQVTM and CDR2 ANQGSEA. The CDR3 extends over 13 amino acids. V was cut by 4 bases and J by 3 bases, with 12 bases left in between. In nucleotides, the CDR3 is TGCAGCGTTGTCATGAGGGCGGACTATGGCTACACCTTC. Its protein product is CSVVMRADYGYTF.

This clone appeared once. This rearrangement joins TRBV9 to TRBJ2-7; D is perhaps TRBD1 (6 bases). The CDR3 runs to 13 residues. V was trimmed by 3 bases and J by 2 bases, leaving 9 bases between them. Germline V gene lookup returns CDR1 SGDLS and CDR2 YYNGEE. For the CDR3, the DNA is TGTGCCAGCAGCGCCGGGGACACCTACGAGCAGTACTTC. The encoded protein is CASSAGDTYEQYF.

Here the CDR3 DNA reads TGTGCCAGCAGTTCCAGGACAGGTTCTGAAGAGACCCAGTACTTC. Its translation is CASSSRTGSEETQYF. The chain recombines TRBV6-5 with TRBJ2-5; 7 bases match TRBD1. V trimming: 4 bases; J trimming: 3 bases; junction bases outside the gene matches: 8. Germline V gene sequence: CDR1 MNHEY, CDR2 SVGAGI. This CDR3 region has 15 residues.

Written as DNA, the CDR3 is TGTGCCACCAGCAGAGGGATTCAGTTTGATACAGATACGCAGTATTTT. Protein: CATSRGIQFDTDTQYF. The chain recombines TRBV15 with TRBJ2-3; no definite D call. Trimming took 1 base from V and 3 from J, leaving 14 bases between them. Germline lookup yields CDR1 LNHNV and CDR2 YYDKDF (reference sequence). This CDR3 is 16 amino acids long.

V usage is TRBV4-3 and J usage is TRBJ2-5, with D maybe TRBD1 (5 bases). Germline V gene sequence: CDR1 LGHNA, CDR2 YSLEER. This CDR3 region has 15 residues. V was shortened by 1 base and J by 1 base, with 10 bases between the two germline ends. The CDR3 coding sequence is TGCGCCAGCAGCCAAGTACTCAGGGCCCAAGAGACCCAGTACTTC. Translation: CASSQVLRAQETQYF.

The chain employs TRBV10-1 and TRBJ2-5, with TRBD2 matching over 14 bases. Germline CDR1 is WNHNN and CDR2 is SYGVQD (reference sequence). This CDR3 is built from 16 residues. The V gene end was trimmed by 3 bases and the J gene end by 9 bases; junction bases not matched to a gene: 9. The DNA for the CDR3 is TGCGCCAGCAGTGAATCCCCGGGACTAGCGGGAGTGGCCCAGTACTTC. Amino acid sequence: CASSESPGLAGVAQYF.

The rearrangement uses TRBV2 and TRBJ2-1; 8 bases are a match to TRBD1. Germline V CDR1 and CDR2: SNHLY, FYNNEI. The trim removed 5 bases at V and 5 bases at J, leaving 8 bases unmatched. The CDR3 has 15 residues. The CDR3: CASSQGAVLDNEQFF. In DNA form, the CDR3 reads TGTGCCAGCAGTCAGGGGGCAGTGTTAGACAATGAGCAGTTCTTC.

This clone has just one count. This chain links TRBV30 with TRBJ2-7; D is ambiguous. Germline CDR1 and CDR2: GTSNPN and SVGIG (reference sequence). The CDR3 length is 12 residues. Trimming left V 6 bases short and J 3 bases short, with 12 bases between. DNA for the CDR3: TGTGCCTGTACAAACAGCGTCTACGAGCAGTACTTC. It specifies CACTNSVYEQYF.

Here the CDR3 DNA reads TGCAGCGTTGAAGGCGGAACCCTCAGGGCCAATGAGCAGTTCTTC. Its protein is CSVEGGTLRANEQFF. The V gene is TRBV29-1, the J gene TRBJ2-1; D might be TRBD1 (5 bases). The V end lost 1 base, the J end lost 6 bases, and 16 bases lay between the germline ends. Germline V gene lookup returns CDR1 SQVTM and CDR2 ANQGSEA. This CDR3 region has 15 residues.